The 9 T cell receptor beta chains below all came from one sample that was sequenced in a study of metastatic and nonmetastatic thyroid tumors. MiXCR was used by TCRdb to re-call the PCR reads. The data show under 95,000 clones, over 9.5% seen once. None of the patients had undergone any treatment ahead of thyroid surgery. Specimen: blood. The receptors were sampled from a female donor with papillary thyroid cancer or a benign thyroid nodule (not recorded which). Some clones in this sample may be carry-over from other donors' samples.

This clone appeared many times. The rearrangement joins TRBV12-3 or TRBV12-4 to TRBJ2-1; TRBD1 agrees at 10 bases. The CDR3 covers 16 residues. The V and J ends lost 7 bases and 10 bases, in that order; junction bases with no gene match: 16. The CDR3 nucleotides read TGTGCCAGCAACACTGGGGAGACAGGGGGCTTACTCGAGCAGTTCTTC. The encoded protein is CASNTGETGGLLEQFF.

This rearrangement joins TRBV19 to TRBJ2-1; 8 bases line up with TRBD2. Germline lookup yields CDR1 LNHDA and CDR2 SQIVND (reference sequence). V lost 2 bases, J lost 5 bases, and 5 bases stayed unmatched. The CDR3 totals 15 residues. This CDR3 reads CASSIRTSGNNEQFF. DNA of the CDR3: TGTGCCAGTAGTATACGAACTAGCGGTAACAATGAGCAGTTCTTC.

This clone has at least ten counts. The chain recombines TRBV25-1 with TRBJ1-2; 7 nucleotides match TRBD1. CDR1 and CDR2 from the germline V gene are MGHDK and SYGVNS. CDR3 length: 13 residues. V was clipped by 2 bases and J by 6 bases; unmatched bases: 3. The CDR3 protein is CASSEGRGNGYTF. The CDR3 nucleotides read TGTGCCAGCAGTGAAGGCAGGGGGAATGGCTACACCTTC.

This clone came up many times. The gene calls are TRBV19 and TRBJ2-3; 7 positions agree with TRBD2. There are 13 residues in the CDR3. Losses at the gene ends were 4 bases for V and 5 bases for J; bases not matched to a gene: 3. CDR1 is LNHDA and CDR2 is SQIVND in the germline V gene (reference sequence). CDR3 DNA sequence: TGTGCCAGTAGTAGGAGCGGGAAAGATACGCAGTATTTT. Encoded protein: CASSRSGKDTQYF. Full variable domain (missing parts from reference TRBV19 and TRBJ2-3): DGGITQSPKYLFRKEGQNVTLSCEQNLNHDAMYWYRQDPGQGLRLIYYSQIVNDFQKGDIAEGYSVSREKKESFPLTVTSAQKNPTAFYLCASSRSGKDTQYFGPGTRLTVL.

This clone has ten or more counts. The gene calls are TRBV20-1 and TRBJ2-2; 8 bases align to TRBD2. Germline CDR1 and CDR2: DFQATT and SNEGSKA (reference sequence). The CDR3 is made up of 15 amino acids. The V segment lost 2 bases and the J segment 0 bases; nucleotides outside the gene matches: 2. Written as DNA, the CDR3 is TGCAGTGCTAGAAGGACTAGCACGAACACCGGGGAGCTGTTTTTT. Protein product: CSARRTSTNTGELFF.

The chain carries TRBV4-1 and TRBJ2-7, with D perhaps matching TRBD1 (6 bases). Per the germline V gene, CDR1 is MGHRA and CDR2 is YSYEKL. CDR3 length: 13 residues. Trimming removed 3 bases at V and 7 bases at J, with 13 bases between. CDR3 sequence: CASSHGQPGEQYF. For the CDR3, the DNA is TGCGCCAGCAGCCACGGACAGCCGGGGGAGCAGTACTTC.

This clone appeared many times. The chain employs TRBV6-2 or TRBV6-3 and TRBJ2-1, with no clear D. Germline values: CDR1 MNHEY, CDR2 SVGEGT. The CDR3 loop spans 13 amino acids. Trimming removed 3 bases at V and 7 bases at J, with 10 bases between. In DNA form, the CDR3 reads TGTGCCAGCAGTTATTCTGCGGCGAATGAGCAGTTCTTC. This sequence encodes CASSYSAANEQFF.

There are many counts of this clone. The sample contains more than one DNA sequence encoding this CDR3. Here the CDR3 DNA reads TGTGCTCCGCGCGGGCAGTACTTC. This gives the protein CAPRGQYF. This chain connects TRBV19 to TRBJ2-7; no definite D call. The CDR3 runs 8 residues. The germline V gene encodes CDR1 LNHDA and CDR2 SQIVND (reference sequence).

This clone appeared a few times. The CDR3 ends on some other residue instead of the conserved phenylalanine or tryptophan, so this is likely a read error. The DNA is left out, because the CDR3 cannot be placed on it with certainty; the CDR3 is given as TCRdb lists it. The rearrangement joins TRBV12-3 or TRBV12-4 to TRBJ2-7. The CDR3 sequence runs 12 residues, both termini included. The CDR3 reads CASSLNSYEHYS.